The rows below give T cell receptor beta chains drawn from one sample of a study of T-cell reconstitution after alpha-beta-depleted transplantation in children. TCRdb itself ran the PCR reads through MiXCR, one entry per CDR3 protein. The table shows 450,000 to 600,000 distinct CDR3 sequences, with about an eighth occurring only once. Sequencing used PBMCs, mostly from graft donor cells, obtained 360 days after TCRalphabeta/CD19-depleted stem cell transplant. The origin of the receptors is a male patient younger than 18 who had a stem cell transplant for acute myeloid leukemia, so the T cells may come from the graft donor. Both conserved end residues are part of each CDR3. The D gene is left open where the match is weak. The size of a clone is reported for some rows only, either as once, few or many, or as a class for expanded clones.

cdr3_nt,cdr3_aa,d_call,clone_size,v_call,j_call
TGTGCCATTATGGCGGGAGGGACCTACGAGCAGTACTTC,CAIMAGGTYEQYF,TRBD2,.,TRBV10-3,TRBJ2-7
TGCGCCAGCGGTTTCTCTGGGGCCAACGTCCTGACTTTC,CASGFSGANVLTF,.,many,TRBV4-3,TRBJ2-6
TGTGCCAGCAGCTCGACAGCCCAGGGGTTCGGGGAGCTGTTTTTT,CASSSTAQGFGELFF,.,few,TRBV7-3,TRBJ2-2
TGTGCCAGCAGTGAATGGGACAGGGGGGCGGGGAACACTGAAGCTTTCTTT,CASSEWDRGAGNTEAFF,TRBD1,few,TRBV25-1,TRBJ1-1
TGTGCCAGCAGTTTACTGCAGTTCGGGGAGCAGTACTTC,CASSLLQFGEQYF,.,few,TRBV12-3/TRBV12-4,TRBJ2-7
TGTGCCACCAGCAGGGACGGGCGATCCATGGGGGAACTGTTTTTT,CATSRDGRSMGELFF,.,few,TRBV15,TRBJ1-4
TGTGCCAGCAGTTTAGGGGGCGAGAGAGATACGCAGTATTTT,CASSLGGERDTQYF,.,few,TRBV12-3/TRBV12-4,TRBJ2-3
TGTGCCAGCAGCTCTAGCCTGGGAGGGGCCAACGTCCTGACTTTC,CASSSSLGGANVLTF,.,few,TRBV28,TRBJ2-6
TGCAGCGTTGTGCTAGCGGCGAACACCGGGGAGCTGTTTTTT,CSVVLAANTGELFF,TRBD2,few,TRBV29-1,TRBJ2-2
TGCAGCGTTGATACTAGTTTTGAGACCCAGTACTTC,CSVDTSFETQYF,.,many,TRBV29-1,TRBJ2-5
TGTGCCAGCAGTTTTCTCGCGGGTTTGGGGAACTACGAGCAGTACTTC,CASSFLAGLGNYEQYF,.,.,TRBV25-1,TRBJ2-7
TGTGCCACCAGTGAGGACGGGACCTACGAGCAGTACTTC,CATSEDGTYEQYF,.,few,TRBV24-1,TRBJ2-7
TGTGCCAGCACCGCTAGCGGGTTGTACGAGCAGTACTTC,CASTASGLYEQYF,TRBD2,few,TRBV6-1,TRBJ2-7
TGTGCCAGCAGCCCACCGACGAAACCCTACGAGCAGTACTTC,CASSPPTKPYEQYF,.,.,TRBV6-2/TRBV6-3,TRBJ2-7
TGTGCCAGCAGCAAAGCCCCTAGCGGGAGGGTGAATACGCAGTATTTT,CASSKAPSGRVNTQYF,.,few,TRBV21-1,TRBJ2-3
TGTGCCAGCAGTCATCAGGGGGCGCGAGAGACCCAGTACTTC,CASSHQGARETQYF,TRBD1,.,TRBV6-2/TRBV6-3,TRBJ2-5
TGTGCCAGCAGTGAATTCCGTGGAGGGTTCTACAATGAGCAGTTCTTC,CASSEFRGGFYNEQFF,.,few,TRBV25-1,TRBJ2-1
TGCAGTGCTAGTACTTGGACAGGGTGGAACTCTGGGGCCAACGTCCTGACTTTC,CSASTWTGWNSGANVLTF,TRBD1,few,TRBV20-1,TRBJ2-6
TGTGCCACCAGTGATCCATGGGACAGGGGGCGAGAGACCCAGTACTTC,CATSDPWDRGRETQYF,TRBD1,few,TRBV24-1,TRBJ2-5
TGTGCCAGCAGTGATACAGCAGTAGCCAAAAACATTCAGTACTTC,CASSDTAVAKNIQYF,.,.,TRBV2,TRBJ2-4
TGTGCCAGCAGTTTAGCCCCGCTAGCGGATTTCTCCTACGAGCAGTACTTC,CASSLAPLADFSYEQYF,TRBD2,few,TRBV28,TRBJ2-7
TGTGCCAGCAGTTCCCCCGGGACTAGCGGGACACCCAGCTCCTACGAGCAGTACTTC,CASSSPGTSGTPSSYEQYF,TRBD2,.,TRBV6-2/TRBV6-3,TRBJ2-7
TGTGCCAGCTCACCACCCTCGGTTTACGAGCAGTACTTC,CASSPPSVYEQYF,.,.,TRBV18,TRBJ2-7
TGCAGTGCTAGAGATAGCGGCGAGCAGTACTTC,CSARDSGEQYF,.,many,TRBV20-1,TRBJ2-7
TGTGCCAGCACAGCGGGAAGGGGGCCCTACGAGCAGTACTTC,CASTAGRGPYEQYF,.,few,TRBV28,TRBJ2-7
TGTGCCAGCTCACCATTGAGCGGCCCAGTCTCCTACGAGCAGTACTTC,CASSPLSGPVSYEQYF,.,.,TRBV18,TRBJ2-7
TGTGCCAGCAGCTTATACAATCCCACCGACTATGGCTACACCTTC,CASSLYNPTDYGYTF,.,.,TRBV5-8,TRBJ1-2
TGCAGCGTCCGGACTGGGAGAGGTGCCTACAATGAGCAGTTCTTC,CSVRTGRGAYNEQFF,.,many,TRBV29-1,TRBJ2-1
TGCGCCAGCAGCCAAGATGGGGGAGGCTATGGCTACACCTTC,CASSQDGGGYGYTF,.,.,TRBV4-3,TRBJ1-2
TGTGCCAGCAGTTTACGACTAGCGGGAGAATTCCAAGATACGCAGTATTTT,CASSLRLAGEFQDTQYF,TRBD2,few,TRBV28,TRBJ2-3
TGTGCCAGCGCCGGTAGCGGGAGTGCAGGCGGGGAGCTGTTTTTT,CASAGSGSAGGELFF,TRBD2,few,TRBV27,TRBJ2-2
TGTGCCAGCAGTTGGACTAGCGGAGTCTACAATGAGCAGTTCTTC,CASSWTSGVYNEQFF,TRBD2,many,TRBV28,TRBJ2-1
TGCAGCGTGCCGGGAGGCGTCATAACGCAGTATTTT,CSVPGGVITQYF,TRBD2,few,TRBV29-1,TRBJ2-3
TGTGCCAGCAGCCGCCCGGGACAGAGTCCTGGGGAGCAGTTCTTC,CASSRPGQSPGEQFF,TRBD1,.,TRBV12-3/TRBV12-4,TRBJ2-1
TGCAGTGCTAGCCGGAACTCTGGAAACACCATATATTTT,CSASRNSGNTIYF,.,few,TRBV20-1,TRBJ1-3
TGCGCCAGCAGCTCCAGGGGAAATGAGCAGTTCTTC,CASSSRGNEQFF,.,.,TRBV5-1,TRBJ2-1
TGTGCCAGCAGCCCCAGGACTAGCGGGACCACCGGGGAGCTGTTTTTT,CASSPRTSGTTGELFF,TRBD2,.,TRBV11-3,TRBJ2-2
TGTGCCAGCACTCCCCTCTGGACAGTATCAACACGTCGTGGAGAAAAACTGTTTTTT,CASTPLWTVSTRRGEKLFF,.,.,TRBV6-2/TRBV6-3,TRBJ1-4
TGCAGCGTCACCCCCAAACAGGGATGGGTAACCATGAACACTGAAGCTTTCTTT,CSVTPKQGWVTMNTEAFF,.,many,TRBV29-1,TRBJ1-1
TGTGCCAGCAGCTTACTCCAGCGGGAGGAAATAAATGAGCAGTTCTTC,CASSLLQREEINEQFF,TRBD2,.,TRBV7-2,TRBJ2-1
TGTGCCAGCAGCTTCAGGCAGGGTCAAGATACGCAGTATTTT,CASSFRQGQDTQYF,.,.,TRBV7-2,TRBJ2-3
TGTGCCAGCAGCTTAGAGTTCGGCTGGGGAAGGCAAGAGACCCAGTACTTC,CASSLEFGWGRQETQYF,.,few,TRBV11-2,TRBJ2-5